Detailed here is one TCR beta chain. What it recognizes is unknown. Vbeta (60) and Jbeta (13) primers were used in the PCR. Repertoires were generated with immunoSEQ multiplex PCR, while TCRdb's copy carries only in-frame clones and drops some. In the table there are tens of thousands of clones, around three quarters of which are singletons. Germline CDR1 reads LGHNT; CDR2 reads FRNRAP. The CDR3 covers 15 residues. Trimming removed 7 bases from V and 0 bases from J; junction bases left unmatched: 8. These data come from a study of cytomegalovirus exposure and HLA in healthy donors. Regarding the study as a whole: In a later analysis, TCR beta V- and J-gene trimming showed a link to a missense DCLRE1C variant.

The chain recombines TRBV12-5 with TRBJ1-1; TRBD1 matches at 7 bases. The source is a female donor in good health and CMV-seronegative. Sequenced input: PBMCs. DNA of the CDR3: TGTGCTAGTGCCCTGGGACAGCACATGAACACTGAAGCTTTCTTT. It encodes CASALGQHMNTEAFF.